Presented here are 12 T cell receptor beta chains from one specimen sequenced in a study of PD-1 blockade in mismatch repair-deficient tumors (dated by TCRdb to about 2017). The method behind the library was the immunoSEQ multiplex PCR assay. TCRdb carries this immuneACCESS record with in-frame sequences only. Its versions omit some clonotypes, under half of them owing to an unresolved V gene in the studies checked, with the rest unexplained. The sample includes 120,000 or so clones, with around 87% observed a single time. Clones ranked in the top ten supply 13% of the sample. The sequenced sample was peripheral blood, obtained 44 weeks after starting pembrolizumab. Every receptor here comes from an adult with mismatch repair-deficient cancer.

The chain couples TRBV28 to TRBJ2-7; D is ambiguous. Germline values: CDR1 MDHEN, CDR2 SYDVKM. V was clipped by 3 bases and J by 0 bases, with 12 bases between them. The CDR3 length is 15 residues. The CDR3: CASSFPADTSYEQYF. The CDR3 nucleotides are TGTGCCAGCAGTTTCCCCGCAGATACCTCCTACGAGCAGTACTTC. The whole variable domain, filled in from reference TRBV28 and TRBJ2-7, reads DVKVTQSSRYLVKRTGEKVFLECVQDMDHENMFWYRQDPGLGLRLIYFSYDVKMKEKGDIPEGYSVSREKKERFSLILESASTNQTSMYLCASSFPADTSYEQYFGPGTRLTVT.

V is TRBV11-2 and J is TRBJ1-5, with a weak D call TRBD1 (5 bases). The V end was cut by 4 bases, the J end by 5 bases, with 24 bases between. Germline assignment: CDR1 SGHAT and CDR2 FQNNGV. The CDR3 consists of 18 residues. The DNA of the CDR3 is TGTGCCAGCAGCTCGGGTCTCCTCGGGGGGTCATTCGATCAGCCCCAGCATTTT. It translates to CASSSGLLGGSFDQPQHF.

The genes are TRBV27 and TRBJ2-5; D is perhaps TRBD2 (6 bases). The CDR3 loop spans 12 amino acids. CDR1 MNHEY and CDR2 SMNVEV come from the germline V gene (reference sequence). The V gene lost 8 bases and the J gene lost 0 bases, with 7 bases spanning the gap. This CDR3 is CASGEDQETQYF. The CDR3 coding sequence is TGTGCCAGCGGGGAGGACCAAGAGACCCAGTACTTC.

V gene TRBV29-1 combines with J gene TRBJ1-1; no clear D. In germline, CDR1 is SQVTM, CDR2 ANQGSEA. V was cut by 2 bases and J by 2 bases, with 9 bases left in between. The CDR3 runs to 13 residues. The CDR3 sequence: CSVEPQANTEAFF. The CDR3 coding sequence is TGCAGCGTTGAACCCCAGGCCAACACTGAAGCTTTCTTT. Full variable domain (rest looked up from reference TRBV29-1 and TRBJ1-1): SAVISQKPSRDICQRGTSLTIQCQVDSQVTMMFWYRQQPGQSLTLIATANQGSEATYESGFVIDKFPISRPNLTFSTLTVSNMSPEDSSIYLCSVEPQANTEAFFGQGTRLTVV.

The chain carries TRBV28 and TRBJ2-1; D uncertain. The CDR3 has 12 residues. Trimming stripped 4 bases from V and 10 bases from J, with 11 bases between. The V gene's germline CDR1 is MDHEN and CDR2 SYDVKM. The CDR3 DNA is TGTGCCAGCAGTTACTCCCGGACCGAGCAGTTCTTC. Amino acid sequence: CASSYSRTEQFF. Full variable domain (missing parts from reference TRBV28 and TRBJ2-1): DVKVTQSSRYLVKRTGEKVFLECVQDMDHENMFWYRQDPGLGLRLIYFSYDVKMKEKGDIPEGYSVSREKKERFSLILESASTNQTSMYLCASSYSRTEQFFGPGTRLTVL.

This chain uses TRBV7-3 with TRBJ2-5, with 9 bases aligning to TRBD2. This CDR3 has 15 residues. Germline V gene data show CDR1 as SGHTA and CDR2 as FQGTGA. The J segment lost 5 bases and the V segment lost 5 bases, leaving 9 bases of the junction unmatched. The CDR3 bases are TGTGCCAGCAGCGCATTAGCGGGAGCTATGGAGACCCAGTACTTC. It codes for CASSALAGAMETQYF.

The chain has TRBV7-9 and TRBJ2-5; 7 bases match TRBD2. Germline assignment: CDR1 SEHNR and CDR2 FQNEAQ (reference sequence). The V gene end was trimmed by 1 base and the J gene end by 5 bases; junction bases not matched to a gene: 1. The CDR3 consists of 13 residues. In DNA, the CDR3 is TGTGCCAGCAGCTTAGGACTAGCCGAGACCCAGTACTTC. Protein product: CASSLGLAETQYF.

The V call is TRBV27, the J call TRBJ2-1, with a weak D call TRBD2 (5 bases). V was cut by 3 bases and J by 0 bases, with 12 bases left in between. CDR3 length: 16 amino acids. CDR1 is MNHEY and CDR2 is SMNVEV in the germline V gene (reference sequence). The CDR3 protein is CASSLDSASSYNEQFF. The CDR3 nucleotides are TGTGCCAGCAGTTTGGATAGCGCCAGCTCCTACAATGAGCAGTTCTTC.

This clone was seen a handful of times. The genes are TRBV7-2 and TRBJ2-3; possibly TRBD1 for D (6 bases). The CDR3 covers 14 residues. Trimming pared 2 bases from V and 4 bases from J, leaving 10 bases between. Germline CDR1 reads SGHTA; CDR2 reads FQGNSA. The CDR3 DNA reads TGTGCCAGCAGCTTAATACAGGGTTCAGATACGCAGTATTTT. Amino acid sequence: CASSLIQGSDTQYF.

The rearrangement joins TRBV5-4 to TRBJ2-2; no firm D call. Germline V gives CDR1 SGHNT, CDR2 YYREEE (reference sequence). V shed 0 bases and J shed 1 base, with 4 bases lying between them. CDR3 length: 14 residues. The CDR3: CASSLGLNTGELFF. CDR3 nucleotides: TGTGCCAGCAGCTTGGGCCTGAACACCGGGGAGCTGTTTTTT.

The genes are TRBV5-1 and TRBJ2-6; D tentatively reads TRBD1 or TRBD2 (6 bases each). Trimming cost V 2 bases and J 4 bases, with 13 bases left between them. The CDR3 is 16 residues long. Germline V gene sequence: CDR1 SGHRS, CDR2 YFSETQ. The CDR3 nucleotides read TGCGCCAGCAGCTTTGGGGGGCGAAGCGGGGCCAACGTCCTGACTTTC. This codes for CASSFGGRSGANVLTF.

The chain joins TRBV4-1 to TRBJ2-1; D possibly corresponds to TRBD2 (6 bases). V was pared by 3 bases and J by 8 bases, with 17 bases between. Germline-derived CDR1 and CDR2 are MGHRA and YSYEKL. The CDR3 totals 15 residues. CDR3 sequence: CASSHPAGRVHEQFF. CDR3 nucleotide sequence: TGCGCCAGCAGCCACCCCGCGGGAAGGGTCCATGAGCAGTTCTTC.